The 12 T cell receptor beta chains reported below all come from one sample, sequenced in a study of identical twins. TCRdb itself ran the 5' RACE reads through MiXCR, one entry per CDR3 protein. The table lists 200,000 to 250,000 distinct CDR3 sequences, 6% to 9% of them singletons. This sample also appeared in a second study, on yellow fever vaccine responses in identical twins.

Sequenced: memory (CD45RO+) T cells sorted from blood. All receptors come from a woman aged 18-29 years in good health.

This clonotype has ten or more counts. The chain has TRBV10-3 and TRBJ1-5, with D unclear. The CDR3 length is 13 residues. CDR1 is ENHRY, CDR2 SYGVKD, per germline. The germline V and J ends were trimmed by 2 bases and 7 bases, with 9 bases remaining between them. The CDR3 spells CAISEDSGQPQHF. In DNA, the CDR3 is TGTGCCATCAGTGAGGATAGTGGGCAGCCCCAGCATTTT.

This clonotype was detected many times. A junction boundary mismatches the germline segment, possibly from a read error. The V call is TRBV7-7, the J call TRBJ2-2; possible D gene TRBD1, 6 bases. Germline assignment: CDR1 SSHAT and CDR2 FNYEAQ (reference sequence). The length of the CDR3 is 14 residues. The CDR3 protein is CASSLGQNTGELFF. The CDR3 coding sequence is TGTGCTAGCAGCTTGGGACAGAACACCGGGGAGCTGTTTTTT.

This clonotype was found many times. The chain uses TRBV27 and TRBJ2-7, with TRBD2 identical over 10 bases. Trimming cost V 3 bases and J 7 bases; bases outside gene matches: 6. Germline CDR1 is MNHEY and CDR2 is SMNVEV (reference sequence). CDR3 length: 14 amino acids. The CDR3 here is CASSFSGRGYEQYF. For the CDR3, the DNA is TGTGCCAGCAGTTTCAGCGGGAGGGGGTATGAGCAGTACTTC.

The rearrangement links TRBV2 to TRBJ2-7; perhaps TRBD1 as D (6 bases). Germline values: CDR1 SNHLY, CDR2 FYNNEI. Trimming left V 6 bases short and J 4 bases short, with 13 bases between. The length of the CDR3 is 13 residues. The chain's CDR3 is CASSDRSRYEQYF. DNA for the CDR3: TGTGCCAGCAGCGACAGGAGTAGGTACGAGCAGTACTTC.

This chain links TRBV6-4 with TRBJ2-1, with 7 bases fitting TRBD2. The CDR3 has 16 amino acids. J was trimmed by 6 bases and V by 4 bases; bases with no gene match: 12. From germline, CDR1 is MRHNA and CDR2 SNTAGT. CDR3 amino acids: CASSVTSQLGGNEQFF. CDR3 nucleotides: TGTGCCAGCAGTGTGACTAGCCAACTGGGGGGCAATGAGCAGTTCTTC.

This clonotype was counted between two and nine times. The V gene is TRBV9, the J gene TRBJ2-5; no firm D call. The ends were cut back, 0 bases at V and 4 bases at J, with 10 bases in the middle. The CDR3 spans 14 residues. Germline V gives CDR1 SGDLS, CDR2 YYNGEE. The CDR3 DNA reads as TGTGCCAGCAGCGTAGGCGCGCCCTTAGAGACCCAGTACTTC. Protein sequence: CASSVGAPLETQYF. Filled out from reference TRBV9 and TRBJ2-5, the complete variable domain reads DSGVTQTPKHLITATGQRVTLRCSPRSGDLSVYWYQQSLDQGLQFLIQYYNGEERAKGNILERFSAQQFPDLHSELNLSSLELGDSALYFCASSVGAPLETQYFGPGTRLLVL.

J is TRBJ1-1 and V is TRBV10-3, with D unclear. This CDR3 has 14 residues. Per germline, CDR1 ENHRY and CDR2 SYGVKD. V dropped 4 bases and J dropped 3 bases, with 12 bases sitting between them. The CDR3 DNA is TGTGCCATCAGTGGCACTATTTCGGACACTGAAGCTTTCTTT. Translation gives CAISGTISDTEAFF.

At least ten counts were recorded for this clonotype. This chain uses TRBV15 with TRBJ2-7; 8 bases are shared with TRBD1. J gave up 5 bases and V 1 base, and 7 bases lay outside the gene matches. The CDR3 loop spans 15 amino acids. Germline CDR1 reads LNHNV; CDR2 reads YYDKDF (reference sequence). The CDR3 loop reads CATSRVQGAIDEQYF. The DNA of the CDR3 is TGTGCCACCAGCAGAGTCCAGGGGGCTATCGACGAGCAGTACTTC.

The chain recombines TRBV11-3 with TRBJ2-1; the match to TRBD1 covers 11 bases. The V gene's germline CDR1 is SGHNT and CDR2 YENEEA. CDR3 length: 15 residues. The trim removed 5 bases at V and 0 bases at J, leaving 0 bases unmatched. Here the CDR3 reads CASSGQGASYNEQFF. CDR3 in DNA: TGTGCCAGCAGCGGACAGGGGGCCTCCTACAATGAGCAGTTCTTC.

This clonotype was found many times. The chain is built from TRBV5-1 and TRBJ1-6; maybe TRBD1 (6 bases). The CDR3 is 15 residues long. Trimming cost V 0 bases and J 4 bases, with 8 bases left between them. The V gene's germline CDR1 is SGHRS and CDR2 YFSETQ. CDR3 protein: CASSLEGQYNSPLHF. As DNA, the CDR3 is TGCGCCAGCAGCTTGGAGGGACAATATAATTCACCCCTCCACTTT.

This clonotype has a handful of counts. This chain uses TRBV7-8 with TRBJ1-1; 10 bases are shared with TRBD1. Unmatched junction bases numbered 3, after V lost 1 base and J lost 4 bases. This CDR3 spans 15 amino acids. Germline values: CDR1 SGHVS, CDR2 FQNEAQ. The CDR3 DNA follows: TGTGCCAGCAGCTTAGGGACAGGGGGTATCACTGAAGCTTTCTTT. It codes for CASSLGTGGITEAFF. The full variable domain, in which reference TRBV7-8 and TRBJ1-1 provide the parts outside the CDR3, is GAGVSQSPRYKVAKRGQDVALRCDPISGHVSLFWYQQALGQGPEFLTYFQNEAQLDKSGLPSDRFFAERPEGSVSTLKIQRTQQEDSAVYLCASSLGTGGITEAFFGQGTRLTVV.

This clonotype has a handful of counts. The chain joins TRBV10-1 to TRBJ2-5; D perhaps matches TRBD2 (5 bases). Germline V lookup: CDR1 WNHNN, CDR2 SYGVQD (reference sequence). V dropped 0 bases and J dropped 1 base, with 12 bases sitting between them. The CDR3 totals 16 residues. The CDR3 bases are TGCGCCAGCAGTGAGTCGATAGCTAGCAGCCAAGAGACCCAGTACTTC. Protein sequence: CASSESIASSQETQYF.